This T cell receptor beta chain was found in a study of blood T cell repertoires in COVID-19. Repertoires were generated with immunoSEQ multiplex PCR, while TCRdb's copy carries only in-frame clones and drops some. This table has about 140,000 clones, over 80% appearing once. Trimming cost V 0 bases and J 6 bases, with 7 bases left between them. Germline V gives CDR1 SGHRS, CDR2 YFSETQ. This CDR3 contains 13 residues. Input material: peripheral blood. The clonotype was recovered from a woman aged 50 to 65 with acute or convalescent COVID-19. The rearrangement joins TRBV5-1 to TRBJ1-5, with D tentatively TRBD1 (5 bases). CDR3 in DNA: TGCGCCAGCAGCTTGGGTCAGGGTCAGCCCCAGCATTTT. It translates to CASSLGQGQPQHF.